The table lists the clone carrying this T cell receptor (beta chain) with a few counts. TCRdb re-called the 5' RACE reads through MiXCR, storing one row per CDR3 protein. The table records about 25,000 distinct CDR3 sequences, around 6% of them present only once. The time point: blood at routine non-recurrence follow-up after resection. No cell sorting; template was whole RNA from tumor, lung tissue or PBMC. The sample originates from a study of spatial heterogeneity in lung cancer. The CDR3 is 15 residues long. The germline V gene has CDR1 LNHNV and CDR2 YYDKDF (reference sequence). V was cut by 1 base and J by 7 bases, with 14 bases left in between.

The genes are TRBV15 and TRBJ1-5, with no clear D. This clonotype was sampled from a male donor with early-stage non-small cell lung cancer. The material was PBMCs, obtained at follow-up. CDR3 DNA: TGTGCCACCAGCAGAGCGTCAGCAATCTCCCAGCCCCAGCATTTT. This translates into CATSRASAISQPQHF.